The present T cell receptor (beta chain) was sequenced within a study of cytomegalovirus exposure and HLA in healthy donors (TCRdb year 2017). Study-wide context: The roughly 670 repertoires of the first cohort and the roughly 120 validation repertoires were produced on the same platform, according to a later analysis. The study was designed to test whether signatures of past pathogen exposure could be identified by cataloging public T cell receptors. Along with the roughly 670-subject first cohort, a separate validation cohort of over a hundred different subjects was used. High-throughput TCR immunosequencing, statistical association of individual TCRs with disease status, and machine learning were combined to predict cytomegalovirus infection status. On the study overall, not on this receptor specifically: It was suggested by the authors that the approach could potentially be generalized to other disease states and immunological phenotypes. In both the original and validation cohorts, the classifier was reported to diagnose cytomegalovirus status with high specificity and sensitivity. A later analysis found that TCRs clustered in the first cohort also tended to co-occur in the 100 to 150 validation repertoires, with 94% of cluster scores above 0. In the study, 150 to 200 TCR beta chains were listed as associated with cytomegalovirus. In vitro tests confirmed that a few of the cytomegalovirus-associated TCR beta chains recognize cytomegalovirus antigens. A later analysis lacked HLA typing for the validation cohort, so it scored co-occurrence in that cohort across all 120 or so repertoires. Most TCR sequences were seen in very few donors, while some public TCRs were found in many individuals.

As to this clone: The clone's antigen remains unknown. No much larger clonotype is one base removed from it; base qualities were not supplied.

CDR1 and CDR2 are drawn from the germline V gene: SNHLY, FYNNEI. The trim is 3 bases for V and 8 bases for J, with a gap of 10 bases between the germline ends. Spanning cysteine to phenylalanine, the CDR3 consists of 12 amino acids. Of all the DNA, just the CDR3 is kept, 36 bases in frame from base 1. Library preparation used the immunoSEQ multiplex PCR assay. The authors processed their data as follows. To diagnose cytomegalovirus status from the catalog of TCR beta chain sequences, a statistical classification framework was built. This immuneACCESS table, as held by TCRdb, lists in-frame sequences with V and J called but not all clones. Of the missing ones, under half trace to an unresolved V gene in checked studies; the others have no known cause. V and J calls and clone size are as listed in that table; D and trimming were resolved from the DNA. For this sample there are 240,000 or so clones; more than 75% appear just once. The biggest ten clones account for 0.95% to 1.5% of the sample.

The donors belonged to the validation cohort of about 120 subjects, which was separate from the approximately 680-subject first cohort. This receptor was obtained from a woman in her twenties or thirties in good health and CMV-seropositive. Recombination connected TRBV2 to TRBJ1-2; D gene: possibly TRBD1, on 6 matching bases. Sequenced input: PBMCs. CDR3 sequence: CASSEGARGYTF. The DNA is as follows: TGTGCCAGCAGTGAGGGGGCTAGGGGCTACACCTTC.